This entry lists 32 T cell receptor beta chains sequenced from one sample in a study of cytomegalovirus exposure and HLA in healthy donors. PCR amplification relied on 60 Vbeta primers (plus 13 Jbeta primers). Sequenced by immunoSEQ multiplex PCR; TCRdb stores in-frame clones only, minus some. The top ten clones hold 9.3% of a sample with 150,000 to 200,000 clones, approximately 85% of them seen once. Sequenced material: PBMCs. Receptors were obtained from a young man in good health and CMV-seropositive.

This clone was observed once. The genes are TRBV21-1 and TRBJ2-5; the table assigns TRBD1, which was not confirmed against the DNA. TRBV21-1 counts as a pseudogene. This CDR3 has 14 amino acids. The CDR3 loop is CASSKGWAEETQYF. CDR3 in DNA: TGTGCCAGCAGCAAAGGGTGGGCAGAAGAGACCCAGTACTTC.

This clone was found a few times. The gene calls are TRBV7-2 and TRBJ1-2; 7 bases map to TRBD1. CDR3 length: 13 amino acids. V shed 5 bases, J shed 4 bases, and the junction held 4 bases outside the gene matches. Germline CDR1 is SGHTA and CDR2 is FQGNSA. The CDR3: CASSPGTAYGYTF. DNA for the CDR3: TGTGCCAGCAGCCCAGGGACAGCCTATGGCTACACCTTC.

This rearrangement joins TRBV5-1 to TRBJ1-1; D remains ambiguous. From germline, CDR1 is SGHRS and CDR2 YFSETQ. The CDR3 is 14 residues long. V gave up 0 bases and J gave up 5 bases, with 11 bases separating them. The CDR3 nucleotides are TGCGCCAGCAGCTTGGGAGCCCTCGCAACTGAAGCTTTCTTT. Translating gives CASSLGALATEAFF.

CDR3 residues: CAISESDQPQHF. The CDR3, as DNA: TGTGCCATCAGTGAGTCCGATCAGCCCCAGCATTTT. J is TRBJ1-5 and V is TRBV10-3; D is unresolved. The CDR3 totals 12 residues. Trimming removed 0 bases at V and 5 bases at J, with 2 bases between. Per the germline V gene, CDR1 is ENHRY and CDR2 is SYGVKD.

V usage is TRBV7-3 and J usage is TRBJ2-5; D perhaps matches TRBD2 (5 bases). The CDR3 has 14 residues. Looked up from germline, CDR1 is SGHTA and CDR2 is FQGTGA. V lost 3 bases, J lost 5 bases, and 13 bases lay in between. In DNA, the CDR3 is TGTGCCAGCAGCTTGGGCGGGCGTGGGGAGACCCAGTACTTC. It translates to CASSLGGRGETQYF.

The chain links TRBV7-3 to TRBJ2-3; D unclear. V was trimmed by 0 bases and J by 0 bases, leaving 7 bases between them. CDR1 and CDR2 (germline): SGHTA, FQGTGA. The CDR3 has 15 amino acids. The CDR3, as DNA: TGTGCCAGCAGCTTAACTCGAGATAGCACAGATACGCAGTATTTT. It encodes CASSLTRDSTDTQYF.

This sequence joins TRBV6-4 and TRBJ1-1; no definite D call. V shed 5 bases and J shed 3 bases, with 10 bases lying between them. The germline CDR1 and CDR2 sequences are MRHNA and SNTAGT. CDR3 length equals 13 residues. The CDR3 sequence: CASSLREDTEAFF. In nucleotides, the CDR3 is TGTGCCAGCAGTTTAAGGGAGGACACTGAAGCTTTCTTT.

CDR3 nucleotides: TGTGCTAGTGCTTCTAACGGGAGGACCTACGAGCAGTACTTC. Protein product: CASASNGRTYEQYF. The chain has TRBV12-5 and TRBJ2-7; 7 bases match TRBD2. Germline loops: CDR1 LGHNT, CDR2 FRNRAP. V shed 7 bases and J 2 bases; nucleotides not matched to a gene: 8. The CDR3 is 14 residues long.

CDR3 in DNA: TGTGCCAGCAGCCAAGATAAATTATCGGGACTTCAAGATACGCAGTATTTT. It is translated as CASSQDKLSGLQDTQYF. V and J are TRBV4-2 and TRBJ2-3; tentatively, D is TRBD2 (6 bases). The germline V gene has CDR1 LGHNA and CDR2 YNFKEQ. The CDR3 is 17 residues long. V was trimmed by 0 bases and J by 5 bases, leaving 18 bases between them.

This clone has just one count. V gene TRBV5-4 combines with J gene TRBJ2-5; D is unclear. The V end was cut by 0 bases, the J end by 3 bases, with 18 bases between. CDR1 is SGHNT, CDR2 YYREEE, per germline (reference sequence). The CDR3 is 17 residues long. CDR3 sequence (DNA): TGTGCCAGCAGCTTGGCTGGATTTCGGGTGCTCGAAGAGACCCAGTACTTC. Translated, it gives CASSLAGFRVLEETQYF.

This chain connects TRBV4-1 to TRBJ2-3, with no clear D. CDR1 is MGHRA and CDR2 is YSYEKL in the germline V gene. V lost 0 bases to trimming and J lost 5 bases, with 9 bases between them. The CDR3 contains 14 residues. The CDR3 DNA reads as TGCGCCAGCAGCCAAGATCCCAGGCTAGATACGCAGTATTTT. This encodes CASSQDPRLDTQYF.

This chain links TRBV2 with TRBJ2-5; tentatively, D is TRBD1 (5 bases). The J call may be incorrect, as the DNA end agrees better with TRBJ2-7. The CDR3 is 12 residues long. Germline loops: CDR1 SNHLY, CDR2 FYNNEI. CDR3 loop: CASSRQPYEQYF. Written as DNA, the CDR3 is TGTGCCAGCAGCCGACAGCCGTACGAGCAGTACTTC.

V is TRBV11-2 and J is TRBJ2-1; possible D gene TRBD2, 5 bases. Germline CDR1 and CDR2: SGHAT and FQNNGV. This CDR3 spans 15 amino acids. The V end lost 1 base, the J end lost 8 bases, and 15 bases lay between the germline ends. This CDR3 reads CASSLAFPSLYEQFF. The CDR3 bases are TGTGCCAGCAGCTTAGCTTTTCCTAGCTTGTATGAGCAGTTCTTC.

This clone was recorded once. This chain connects TRBV5-1 to TRBJ2-7; TRBD1 is a possible D gene (7 bases). V was shortened by 0 bases and J by 1 base, with 14 bases between the two germline ends. This CDR3 is 16 amino acids long. The V gene's germline CDR1 is SGHRS and CDR2 YFSETQ. DNA for the CDR3: TGCGCCAGCAGCTTGGGTGTTCAGGGGGGATCCTACGAGCAGTACTTC. Its protein product is CASSLGVQGGSYEQYF.

J is TRBJ1-4 and V is TRBV5-4; 7 bases align to TRBD1. CDR1 is SGHNT and CDR2 is YYREEE in the germline V gene (reference sequence). This CDR3 contains 14 residues. The trim removed 1 base at V and 3 bases at J, leaving 0 bases unmatched. CDR3 protein: CASSLQGANEKLFF. The CDR3 DNA sequence: TGTGCCAGCAGCTTGCAGGGGGCTAATGAAAAACTGTTTTTT.

This clone was seen only a few times. The chain couples TRBV19 to TRBJ1-4; 10 nucleotides line up with TRBD1. CDR3 size: 13 residues. V was pared by 5 bases and J by 8 bases, with 2 bases of the junction left unmatched. Germline CDR1 and CDR2: LNHDA and SQIVND (reference sequence). In DNA form, the CDR3 reads TGTGCCAGTAGTGACAGGGGGCAAGAAAAACTGTTTTTT. It yields the protein CASSDRGQEKLFF.

The chain employs TRBV15 and TRBJ1-2, with 8 nucleotides matching TRBD1. Germline V gene sequence: CDR1 LNHNV, CDR2 YYDKDF (reference sequence). This CDR3 region has 15 residues. Trimming removed 2 bases from V and 5 bases from J; junction bases left unmatched: 7. CDR3 bases: TGTGCCACCAGCAGACGAGAGACAGGGGCATATGGCTACACCTTC. It codes for CATSRRETGAYGYTF.

CDR3 nucleotides: TGTGCCAGCAGTGAACGGACAGGGGTAGACACTGAAGCTTTCTTT. It codes for CASSERTGVDTEAFF. The chain employs TRBV2 and TRBJ1-1; TRBD1 matches 9 bases. Germline CDR1 SNHLY, CDR2 FYNNEI. V lost 2 bases to trimming and J lost 3 bases; unmatched junction nucleotides: 4. The CDR3 consists of 15 residues.

This clone has more than one count but fewer than ten. The V and J genes are TRBV4-1 and TRBJ1-4; D possibly corresponds to TRBD1 (5 bases). CDR1 MGHRA and CDR2 YSYEKL come from the germline V gene. Trimming left V 5 bases short and J 8 bases short, with 12 bases between. The CDR3 covers 13 residues. The CDR3 DNA is TGCGCCAGCAGCTCCGATGGGGGGGAAAAACTGTTTTTT. Translation: CASSSDGGEKLFF.

This clone was seen only once. This rearrangement joins TRBV27 to TRBJ1-3; 8 nucleotides agree with TRBD1. After removal of 5 bases from V and 4 bases from J, the junction contained 7 bases not matched to a gene. The CDR3 sequence is 15 residues long. The germline CDR1 and CDR2 sequences are MNHEY and SMNVEV (reference sequence). The CDR3 nucleotides read TGTGCCAGCAGTACAACAGGGGGTACCGGAAACACCATATATTTT. This translates into CASSTTGGTGNTIYF.

This chain links TRBV18 with TRBJ2-1, with 9 bases fitting TRBD2. V lost 0 bases to trimming and J lost 9 bases; unmatched junction nucleotides: 6. CDR3 length: 15 amino acids. The V gene's germline CDR1 is KGHSH and CDR2 LQKENI. The CDR3 region has the DNA TGTGCCAGCTCACCACCGGCGGGGGGGGGCATTGAGCAGTTCTTC. This codes for CASSPPAGGGIEQFF.

The V call is TRBV29-1, the J call TRBJ2-1, with a weak D call TRBD2 (6 bases). The germline V gene has CDR1 SQVTM and CDR2 ANQGSEA. The CDR3 totals 11 residues. The CDR3 DNA sequence: TGCTTAGCGGATTTTTACAATGAGCAGTTCTTC. Its protein product is CLADFYNEQFF.

In its sample, this clone was seen once. V and J are TRBV11-3 and TRBJ1-1, with a tentative D call TRBD1 (5 bases). V lost 1 base and J 3 bases, leaving 12 bases between the germline ends. Germline V gene sequence: CDR1 SGHNT, CDR2 YENEEA. The CDR3 is 15 amino acids. Here the CDR3 reads CASSLVGLGHTEAFF. The CDR3 DNA sequence: TGTGCCAGCAGCTTAGTGGGACTTGGTCACACTGAAGCTTTCTTT.

The chain employs TRBV5-1 and TRBJ2-1, with 10 bases matching TRBD2. The CDR3 has 16 residues. Germline V gene sequence: CDR1 SGHRS, CDR2 YFSETQ. V shed 2 bases and J 2 bases; nucleotides not matched to a gene: 4. Here the CDR3 reads CASSFTSGATYNEQFF. CDR3 in DNA: TGCGCCAGCAGCTTTACTAGCGGGGCCACCTACAATGAGCAGTTCTTC.

This clone was found a few times. A junction boundary mismatches the germline segment, possibly from a read error. The genes are TRBV7-2 and TRBJ2-7; maybe TRBD2 (6 bases). The CDR3 is 14 amino acids. Germline values: CDR1 SGHTA, CDR2 FQGNSA. CDR3 sequence (DNA): TGTGCCAGCAGCTTATTGCGGGGCCCCTACGCGCAGTACTTC. It encodes CASSLLRGPYAQYF.

CDR3 residues: CASSETSGGQETQYF. As DNA, the CDR3 is TGTGCCAGCAGTGAAACTAGCGGGGGACAAGAGACCCAGTACTTC. The rearrangement uses TRBV6-1 and TRBJ2-5, with 11 bases aligning to TRBD2. The CDR3 runs to 15 residues. In germline, CDR1 is MNHNS, CDR2 SASEGT. Trimming took 2 bases from V and 2 from J; bases not matched to a gene: 1.

The rearrangement links TRBV7-9 to TRBJ2-7, with D hard to call. V shed 4 bases and J shed 3 bases, with 4 bases lying between them. The CDR3 spans 11 residues. CDR1 is SEHNR, CDR2 FQNEAQ, per germline (reference sequence). Written as DNA, the CDR3 is TGTGCCAGCAGCTACTACTACGAGCAGTACTTC. This translates into CASSYYYEQYF.

This chain joins TRBV7-9 and TRBJ1-2; D might be TRBD1 (6 bases). Per the germline V gene, CDR1 is SEHNR and CDR2 is FQNEAQ (reference sequence). Trimming took 2 bases from V and 5 from J, leaving 21 bases between them. The length of the CDR3 is 17 residues. The CDR3 protein is CASSLSGAVDKRYGYTF. The DNA for the CDR3 is TGTGCCAGCAGCTTATCAGGGGCCGTTGATAAAAGATATGGCTACACCTTC.

The V call is TRBV4-1, the J call TRBJ1-1; the D gene is possibly TRBD1 (6 bases). The germline V and J ends were trimmed by 5 bases and 0 bases, with 13 bases remaining between them. The CDR3 runs to 15 residues. The germline CDR1 and CDR2 sequences are MGHRA and YSYEKL. The CDR3 DNA reads as TGCGCCAGCAGCGACTCGGACAGTTTGAACACTGAAGCTTTCTTT. This gives the protein CASSDSDSLNTEAFF.

This chain joins TRBV5-1 and TRBJ2-7, with D possibly TRBD2 on 5 matching bases. The CDR3 is 15 amino acids. Germline CDR1 is SGHRS and CDR2 is YFSETQ. V dropped 1 base and J dropped 5 bases, with 16 bases sitting between them. The CDR3 DNA reads TGCGCCAGCAGCTTGTTGCCGGGATCGAGGGACGAGCAGTACTTC. Protein: CASSLLPGSRDEQYF.

This chain links TRBV5-1 with TRBJ2-7; TRBD2 matches 11 bases. The junction had 6 bases not matched to a gene; V was cut back by 0 bases and J by 7 bases. This CDR3 contains 15 residues. The germline V gene has CDR1 SGHRS and CDR2 YFSETQ. This CDR3 is CASSLATSGSGEQYF. As DNA, the CDR3 is TGCGCCAGCAGCTTGGCTACTAGCGGGAGCGGAGAGCAGTACTTC.

The V gene is TRBV5-1, the J gene TRBJ2-5; D perhaps matches TRBD2 (7 bases). The assigned J gene may be wrong: the sequence end matches TRBJ2-7 better. Germline CDR1 is SGHRS and CDR2 is YFSETQ. The CDR3 runs 16 residues. The CDR3 sequence: CASSLGVAGAYYEQYF. The CDR3 DNA reads as TGCGCCAGCAGCTTGGGCGTGGCGGGGGCTTACTACGAGCAGTACTTC.